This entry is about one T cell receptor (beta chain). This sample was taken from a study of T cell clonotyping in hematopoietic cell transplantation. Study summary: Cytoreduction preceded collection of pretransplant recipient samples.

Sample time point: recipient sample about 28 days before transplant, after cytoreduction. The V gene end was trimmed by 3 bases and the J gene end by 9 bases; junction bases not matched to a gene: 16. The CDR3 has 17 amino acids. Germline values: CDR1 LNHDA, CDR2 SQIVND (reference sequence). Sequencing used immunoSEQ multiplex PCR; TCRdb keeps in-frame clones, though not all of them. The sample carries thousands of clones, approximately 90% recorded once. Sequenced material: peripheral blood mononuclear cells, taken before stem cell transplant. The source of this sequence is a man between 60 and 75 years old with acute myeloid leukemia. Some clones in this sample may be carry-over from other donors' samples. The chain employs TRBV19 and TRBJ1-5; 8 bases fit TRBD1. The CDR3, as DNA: TGTGCCAGTAGTATTGGTTCGGGGACAGGTCTGAAAAGGCCCCAGCATTTT. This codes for CASSIGSGTGLKRPQHF.